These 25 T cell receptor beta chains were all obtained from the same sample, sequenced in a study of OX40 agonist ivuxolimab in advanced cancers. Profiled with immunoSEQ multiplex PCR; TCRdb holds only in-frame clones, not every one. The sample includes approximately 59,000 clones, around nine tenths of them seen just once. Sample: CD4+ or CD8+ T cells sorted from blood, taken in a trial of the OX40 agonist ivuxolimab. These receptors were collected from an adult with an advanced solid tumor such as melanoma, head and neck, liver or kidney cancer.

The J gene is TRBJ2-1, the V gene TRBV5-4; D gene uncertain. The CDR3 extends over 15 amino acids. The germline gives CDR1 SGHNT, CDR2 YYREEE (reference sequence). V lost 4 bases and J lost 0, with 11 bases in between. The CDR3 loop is CASSGSINSYNEQFF. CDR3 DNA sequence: TGTGCCAGCAGCGGCAGCATAAACTCCTACAATGAGCAGTTCTTC.

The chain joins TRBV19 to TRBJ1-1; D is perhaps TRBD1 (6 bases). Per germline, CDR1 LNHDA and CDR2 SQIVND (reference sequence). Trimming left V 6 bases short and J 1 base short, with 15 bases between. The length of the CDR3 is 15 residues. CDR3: CASRPLAGENTEAFF. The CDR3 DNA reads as TGTGCCAGTAGACCCCTTGCAGGGGAGAACACTGAAGCTTTCTTT.

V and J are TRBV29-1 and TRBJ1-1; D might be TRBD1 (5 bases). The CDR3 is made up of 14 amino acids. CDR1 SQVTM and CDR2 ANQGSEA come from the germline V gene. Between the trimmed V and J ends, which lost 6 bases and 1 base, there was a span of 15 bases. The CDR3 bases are TGCAGCGTCGCCCCAGGGACGGCGAACACTGAAGCTTTCTTT. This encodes CSVAPGTANTEAFF.

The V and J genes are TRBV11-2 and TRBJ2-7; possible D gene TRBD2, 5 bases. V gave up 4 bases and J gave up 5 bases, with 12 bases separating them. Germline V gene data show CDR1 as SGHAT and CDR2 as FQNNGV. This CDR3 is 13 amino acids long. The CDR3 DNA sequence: TGTGCCAGCAGCTGGCGGGCGTTGAACGAGCAGTACTTC. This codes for CASSWRALNEQYF. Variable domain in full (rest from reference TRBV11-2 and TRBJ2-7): EAGVAQSPRYKIIEKRQSVAFWCNPISGHATLYWYQQILGQGPKLLIQFQNNGVVDDSQLPKDRFSAERLKGVDSTLKIQPAKLEDSAVYLCASSWRALNEQYFGPGTRLTVT.

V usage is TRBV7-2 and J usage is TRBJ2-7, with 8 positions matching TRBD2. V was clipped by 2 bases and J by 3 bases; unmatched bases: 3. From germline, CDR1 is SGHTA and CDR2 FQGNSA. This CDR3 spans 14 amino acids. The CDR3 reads CASSLPAGVYEQYF. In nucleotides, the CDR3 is TGTGCCAGCAGCTTACCAGCGGGAGTCTACGAGCAGTACTTC.

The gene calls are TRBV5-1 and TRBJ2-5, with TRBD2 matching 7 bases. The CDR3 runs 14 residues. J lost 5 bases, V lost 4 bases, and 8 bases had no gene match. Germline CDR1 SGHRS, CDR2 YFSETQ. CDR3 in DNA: TGCGCCAGCAGCCTAGGGGAGGGACGGGAGACCCAGTACTTC. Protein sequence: CASSLGEGRETQYF.

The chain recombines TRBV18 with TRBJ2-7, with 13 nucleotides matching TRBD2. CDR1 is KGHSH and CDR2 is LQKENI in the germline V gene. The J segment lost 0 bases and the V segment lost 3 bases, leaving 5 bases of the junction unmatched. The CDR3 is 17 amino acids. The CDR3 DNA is TGTGCCAGCTCACCTCCGGGACTAGCGGGATCCTCCTACGAGCAGTACTTC. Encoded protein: CASSPPGLAGSSYEQYF.

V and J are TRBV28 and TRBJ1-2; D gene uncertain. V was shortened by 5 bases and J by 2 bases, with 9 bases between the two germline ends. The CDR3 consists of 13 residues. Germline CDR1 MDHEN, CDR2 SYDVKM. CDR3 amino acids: CASSDSVNYGYTF. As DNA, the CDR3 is TGTGCCAGCAGTGACTCAGTGAACTATGGCTACACCTTC.

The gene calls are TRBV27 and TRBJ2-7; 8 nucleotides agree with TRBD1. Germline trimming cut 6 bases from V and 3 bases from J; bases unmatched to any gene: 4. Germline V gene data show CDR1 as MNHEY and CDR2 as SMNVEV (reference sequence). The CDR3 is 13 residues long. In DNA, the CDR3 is TGTGCCAGCAGACCGACAGGGGTCTACGAGCAGTACTTC. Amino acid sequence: CASRPTGVYEQYF.

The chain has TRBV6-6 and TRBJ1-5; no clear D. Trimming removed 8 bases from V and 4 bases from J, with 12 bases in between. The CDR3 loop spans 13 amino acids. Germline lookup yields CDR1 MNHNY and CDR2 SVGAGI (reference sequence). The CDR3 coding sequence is TGTGCCAGCTCAGATAATCCAAATCAGCCCCAGCATTTT. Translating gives CASSDNPNQPQHF.

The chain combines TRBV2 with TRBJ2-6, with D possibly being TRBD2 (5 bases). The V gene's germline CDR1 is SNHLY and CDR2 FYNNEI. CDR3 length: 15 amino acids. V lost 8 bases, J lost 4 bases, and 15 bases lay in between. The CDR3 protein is CASRLGRVGANVLTF. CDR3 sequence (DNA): TGTGCCAGCCGCCTTGGGCGGGTCGGGGCCAACGTCCTGACTTTC.

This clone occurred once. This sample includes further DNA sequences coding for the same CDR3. The CDR3 here is CASSEGANYGYTF. CDR3 nucleotides: TGTGCCAGCAGTGAGGGGGCTAACTATGGCTACACCTTC. The chain has TRBV2 and TRBJ1-2, with D tentatively TRBD1 (5 bases). This CDR3 comprises 13 residues. Trimming pared 3 bases from V and 0 bases from J, leaving 5 bases between. Germline CDR1 is SNHLY and CDR2 is FYNNEI.

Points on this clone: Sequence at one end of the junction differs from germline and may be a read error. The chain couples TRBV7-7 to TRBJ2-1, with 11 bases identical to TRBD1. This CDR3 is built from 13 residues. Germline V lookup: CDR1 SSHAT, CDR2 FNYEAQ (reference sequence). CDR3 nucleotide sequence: TGTGCTAGCAGCAGGGACAGGGGGGATGAGCAGTTCTTC. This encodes CASSRDRGDEQFF.

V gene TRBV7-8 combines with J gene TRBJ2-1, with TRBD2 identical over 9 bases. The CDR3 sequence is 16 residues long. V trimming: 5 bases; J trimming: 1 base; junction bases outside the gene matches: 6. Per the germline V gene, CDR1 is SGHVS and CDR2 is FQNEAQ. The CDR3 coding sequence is TGTGCCAGCAGCACATTTAGCGGGAGTTCCTACAATGAGCAGTTCTTC. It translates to CASSTFSGSSYNEQFF.

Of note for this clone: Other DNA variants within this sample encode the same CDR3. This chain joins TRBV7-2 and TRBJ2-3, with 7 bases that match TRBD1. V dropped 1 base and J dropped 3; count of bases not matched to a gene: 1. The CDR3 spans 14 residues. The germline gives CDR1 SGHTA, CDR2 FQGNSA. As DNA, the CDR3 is TGTGCCAGCAGCTTAGACAGGGGAACAGATACGCAGTATTTT. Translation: CASSLDRGTDTQYF.

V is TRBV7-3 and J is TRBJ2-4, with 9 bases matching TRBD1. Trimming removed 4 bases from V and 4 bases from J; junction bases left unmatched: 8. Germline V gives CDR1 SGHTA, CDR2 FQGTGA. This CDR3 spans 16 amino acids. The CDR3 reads CASSSGVGQGKNIQYF. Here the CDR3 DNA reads TGTGCCAGCAGCTCAGGGGTGGGACAGGGAAAAAACATTCAGTACTTC.

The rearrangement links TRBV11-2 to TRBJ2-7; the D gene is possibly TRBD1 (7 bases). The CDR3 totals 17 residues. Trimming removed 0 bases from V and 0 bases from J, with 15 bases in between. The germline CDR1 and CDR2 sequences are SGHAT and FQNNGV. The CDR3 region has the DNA TGTGCCAGCAGCTTAGATAGGGGACAGACTAGCTCCTACGAGCAGTACTTC. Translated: CASSLDRGQTSSYEQYF.

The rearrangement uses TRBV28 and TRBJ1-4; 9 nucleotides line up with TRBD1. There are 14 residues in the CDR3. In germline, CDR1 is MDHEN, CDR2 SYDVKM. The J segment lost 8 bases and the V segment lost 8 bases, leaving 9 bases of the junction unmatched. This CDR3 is CASGSGQGSEKLFF. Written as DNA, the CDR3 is TGTGCCAGCGGATCGGGACAGGGAAGCGAAAAACTGTTTTTT.

The DNA for the CDR3 is TGCGCCAGCAGCTTGGAAGGGTTCCGAGAGACCCAGTACTTC. Amino acids: CASSLEGFRETQYF. The chain uses TRBV5-1 and TRBJ2-5, with no clear D. Germline V gene sequence: CDR1 SGHRS, CDR2 YFSETQ. The V end lost 0 bases, the J end lost 4 bases, and 10 bases lay between the germline ends. The CDR3 consists of 14 residues.

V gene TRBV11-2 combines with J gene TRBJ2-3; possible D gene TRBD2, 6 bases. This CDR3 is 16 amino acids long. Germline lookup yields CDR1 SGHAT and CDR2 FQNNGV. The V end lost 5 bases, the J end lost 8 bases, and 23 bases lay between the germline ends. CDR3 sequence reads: CASSPGSIAVFSTQYF. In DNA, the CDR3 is TGTGCCAGCAGCCCCGGGTCTATAGCGGTATTTAGTACGCAGTATTTT.

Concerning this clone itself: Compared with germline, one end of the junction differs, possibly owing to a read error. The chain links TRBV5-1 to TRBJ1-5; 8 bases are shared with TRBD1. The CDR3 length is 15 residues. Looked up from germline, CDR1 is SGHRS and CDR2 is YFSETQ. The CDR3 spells CASSFGQGNNQPQHF. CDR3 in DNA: TGTGCCAGCAGCTTCGGACAGGGCAACAATCAGCCCCAGCATTTT.

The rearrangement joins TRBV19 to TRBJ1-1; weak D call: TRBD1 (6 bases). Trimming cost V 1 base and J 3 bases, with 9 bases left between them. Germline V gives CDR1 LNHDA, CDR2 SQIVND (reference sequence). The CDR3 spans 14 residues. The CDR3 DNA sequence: TGTGCCAGTAGTATAGGTGCAGGGGACACTGAAGCTTTCTTT. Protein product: CASSIGAGDTEAFF.

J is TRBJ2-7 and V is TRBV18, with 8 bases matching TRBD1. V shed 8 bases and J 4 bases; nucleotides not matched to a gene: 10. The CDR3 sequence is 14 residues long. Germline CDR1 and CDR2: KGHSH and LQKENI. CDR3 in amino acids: CASSAQGADYEQYF. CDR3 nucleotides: TGTGCCAGCAGCGCCCAGGGGGCGGATTACGAGCAGTACTTC.

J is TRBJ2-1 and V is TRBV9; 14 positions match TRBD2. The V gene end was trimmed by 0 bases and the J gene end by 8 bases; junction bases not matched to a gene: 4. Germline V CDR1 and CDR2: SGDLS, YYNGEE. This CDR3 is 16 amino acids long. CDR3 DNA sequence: TGTGCCAGCAGCGTAGGGGGACTAGCGGGAGTCTATGAGCAGTTCTTC. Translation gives CASSVGGLAGVYEQFF. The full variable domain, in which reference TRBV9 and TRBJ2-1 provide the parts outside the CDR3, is DSGVTQTPKHLITATGQRVTLRCSPRSGDLSVYWYQQSLDQGLQFLIQYYNGEERAKGNILERFSAQQFPDLHSELNLSSLELGDSALYFCASSVGGLAGVYEQFFGPGTRLTVL.

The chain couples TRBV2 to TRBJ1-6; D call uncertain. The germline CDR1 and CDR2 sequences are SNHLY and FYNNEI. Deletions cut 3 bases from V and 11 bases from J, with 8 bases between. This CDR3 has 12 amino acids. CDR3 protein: CASSEIDPPLHF. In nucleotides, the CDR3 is TGTGCCAGCAGTGAGATCGATCCACCCCTCCACTTT.